This T cell receptor beta chain was obtained from a study of blood T cell repertoires in COVID-19. Study in general: The origin of the acute and convalescent COVID-19 samples was the United States, Italy and Spain. T cells, B-cell-depleted T cells, or PBMCs supplied cDNA or gDNA.

Germline lookup yields CDR1 SNHLY and CDR2 FYNNEI. The CDR3 spans 15 residues. With 5 bases removed from V and 8 bases from J, the gap between germline ends came to 20 bases. Study processing details: How many nucleated cells were present was estimated from reference gene primer amplification. Libraries were prepared by immunoSEQ multiplex PCR; TCRdb keeps only in-frame clonotypes and omits some of them. V, J and clone size derive from that table, while D and trimming were established from the DNA sequence. The table records some 170,000 clones, roughly 80% of them present only once. The source material was peripheral blood. The chain has TRBV2 and TRBJ2-3, with D unresolved. The clonotype comes from a woman in her sixties or seventies with acute or convalescent COVID-19. DNA for the CDR3: TGTGCCAGCAGTATAACCCTTGTACGAGCAGGTACGCAGTATTTT. Its protein product is CASSITLVRAGTQYF.